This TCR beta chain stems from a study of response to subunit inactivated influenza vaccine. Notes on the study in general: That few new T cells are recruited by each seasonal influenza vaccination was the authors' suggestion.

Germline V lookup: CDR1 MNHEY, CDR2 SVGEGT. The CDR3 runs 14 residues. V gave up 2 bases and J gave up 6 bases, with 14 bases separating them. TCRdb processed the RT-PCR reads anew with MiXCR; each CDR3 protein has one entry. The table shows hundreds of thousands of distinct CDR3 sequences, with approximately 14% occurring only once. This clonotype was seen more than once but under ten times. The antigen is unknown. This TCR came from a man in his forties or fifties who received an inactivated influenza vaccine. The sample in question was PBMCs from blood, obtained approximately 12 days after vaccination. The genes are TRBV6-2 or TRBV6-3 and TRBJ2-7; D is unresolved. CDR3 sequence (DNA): TGTGCCAGCAGTTACACCAATATGGGTGTCGAGCAGTACTTC. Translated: CASSYTNMGVEQYF.